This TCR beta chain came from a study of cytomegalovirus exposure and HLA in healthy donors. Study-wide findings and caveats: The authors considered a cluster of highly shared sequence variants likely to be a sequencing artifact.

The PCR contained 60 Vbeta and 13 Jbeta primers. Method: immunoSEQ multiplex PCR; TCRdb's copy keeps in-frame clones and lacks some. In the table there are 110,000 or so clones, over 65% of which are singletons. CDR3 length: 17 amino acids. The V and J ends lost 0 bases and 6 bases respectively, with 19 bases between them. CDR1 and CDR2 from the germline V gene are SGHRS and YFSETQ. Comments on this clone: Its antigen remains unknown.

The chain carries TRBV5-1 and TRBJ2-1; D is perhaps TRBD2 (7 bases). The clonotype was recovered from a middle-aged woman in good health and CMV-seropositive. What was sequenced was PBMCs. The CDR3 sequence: CASSLGVGGGPANEQFF. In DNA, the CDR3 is TGCGCCAGCAGCTTGGGGGTAGGGGGAGGGCCCGCCAATGAGCAGTTCTTC.